This entry concerns a single T cell receptor (beta chain). The antigen remains unidentified. Blood CD8+ and CD4+ T cells underwent high-throughput TCR beta sequencing. TEMRA cells were FACS-enriched, and CD8+ and CD4+ T cells were isolated negatively. The data derive from a study of CD8 T cells in Susac syndrome. Findings and caveats of the study: There were approximately 15 Susac-specific public clones in total CD8+ repertoires and five in CD8+ TEMRA repertoires.

Germline CDR1 and CDR2: SQVTM and ANQGSEA. Trimming pared 7 bases from V and 5 bases from J, leaving 14 bases between. The CDR3 spans 12 residues. About 0.45 to 1 ug RNA was reverse transcribed with random hexamers. Coverage of TCR beta CDR3 amplification by immunoSEQ multiplex PCR extended to 54 Vbeta and 13 Jbeta. TCRdb analysed the immunoSEQ multiplex PCR reads with MiXCR anew, one entry per CDR3 protein. The data show some 130,000 distinct CDR3 sequences, approximately 95% seen once. The chain links TRBV29-1 to TRBJ2-5; tentative D call: TRBD2 (6 bases). The sequencing input was CD8+ T cells from PBMCs. The sequence was collected from a human donor with Susac syndrome. DNA for the CDR3: TGCAGCGAACGGACGGAGGGGGAGACCCAGTACTTC. It codes for CSERTEGETQYF.